The 9 T cell receptor beta chains below were found in one sample sequenced in a study of cytomegalovirus exposure and HLA in healthy donors. Sequencing was performed with immunoSEQ multiplex PCR; in TCRdb, only in-frame clones are kept and a portion is missing. The table has about 79,000 clones, more than 85% seen once. The sample taken for sequencing was PBMCs. These receptors all come from a woman under 40 in good health and CMV-seronegative.

The chain links TRBV6-5 to TRBJ1-2; TRBD1 matches at 9 bases. Germline values: CDR1 MNHEY, CDR2 SVGAGI. V shed 0 bases, J shed 8 bases, and the junction held 4 bases outside the gene matches. The length of the CDR3 is 14 residues. CDR3 sequence (DNA): TGTGCCAGCAGTTACTCGCCCACAGGGGGCGGCTACACCTTC. Translating gives CASSYSPTGGGYTF.

The chain recombines TRBV19 with TRBJ1-6; 7 bases align to TRBD1. The trim removed 3 bases at V and 6 bases at J, leaving 5 bases unmatched. CDR1 is LNHDA, CDR2 SQIVND, per germline (reference sequence). The CDR3 is made up of 15 amino acids. The CDR3 protein is CASSMIQGGNSPLHF. For the CDR3, the DNA is TGTGCCAGTAGTATGATCCAGGGGGGTAATTCACCCCTCCACTTT.

A single count supports this clone. The gene calls are TRBV10-3 and TRBJ1-5; D unresolved. V shed 5 bases and J shed 0 bases, with 8 bases lying between them. Per the germline V gene, CDR1 is ENHRY and CDR2 is SYGVKD. The CDR3 covers 14 residues. This CDR3 reads CAISTEFSNQPQHF. CDR3 DNA: TGTGCCATCAGTACAGAGTTTAGCAATCAGCCCCAGCATTTT.

This clone was seen only once. This sequence joins TRBV30 and TRBJ1-2; a weak D match, TRBD1 (6 bases). CDR3 length: 12 residues. Germline V gives CDR1 GTSNPN, CDR2 SVGIG (reference sequence). V lost 5 bases and J lost 6, with 13 bases in between. CDR3 protein: CAWEGGVNGYTF. The DNA of the CDR3 is TGTGCCTGGGAGGGGGGGGTGAATGGCTACACCTTC.

This rearrangement joins TRBV30 to TRBJ1-1; D might be TRBD1 (5 bases). The CDR3 contains 13 residues. Germline loops: CDR1 GTSNPN, CDR2 SVGIG (reference sequence). The germline V and J ends were trimmed by 5 bases and 0 bases, with 10 bases remaining between them. CDR3 region: CAWDLRVNTEAFF. The CDR3 DNA reads TGTGCCTGGGATCTCAGGGTGAACACTGAAGCTTTCTTT.

This clone was picked up a small number of times. V gene TRBV5-6 combines with J gene TRBJ1-2, with D possibly being TRBD1 (6 bases). Deletions cut 1 base from V and 5 bases from J, with 12 bases between. CDR3 size: 14 residues. The germline gives CDR1 SGHDT, CDR2 YYEEEE. As DNA, the CDR3 is TGTGCCAGCAGCTTGCCAGGGAGGGGGTATGGCTACACCTTC. Translated: CASSLPGRGYGYTF.

V is TRBV30 and J is TRBJ2-7, with D tentatively TRBD1 (5 bases). The CDR3 totals 13 residues. Trimming removed 3 bases from V and 0 bases from J, with 9 bases in between. The germline CDR1 and CDR2 sequences are GTSNPN and SVGIG (reference sequence). The CDR3 is CAWRQGLSYEQYF. CDR3 coding DNA: TGTGCCTGGAGGCAGGGCCTCTCCTACGAGCAGTACTTC.

The CDR3 spells CASSLSGGGTDTQYF. For the CDR3, the DNA is TGTGCCAGCAGCCTTAGCGGGGGTGGCACAGATACGCAGTATTTT. V gene TRBV14 combines with J gene TRBJ2-3, with 9 bases that match TRBD2. Germline V CDR1 and CDR2: SGHDN, FVKESK. The CDR3 runs 15 residues. V lost 4 bases, J lost 1 base, and 3 bases stayed unmatched.

This chain links TRBV2 with TRBJ1-1; 8 bases align to TRBD1. The CDR3 totals 13 residues. Germline assignment: CDR1 SNHLY and CDR2 FYNNEI. The trim removed 6 bases at V and 3 bases at J, leaving 3 bases unmatched. DNA of the CDR3: TGTGCCAGCAGATCGGACAGGGACACTGAAGCTTTCTTT. Its translation is CASRSDRDTEAFF.